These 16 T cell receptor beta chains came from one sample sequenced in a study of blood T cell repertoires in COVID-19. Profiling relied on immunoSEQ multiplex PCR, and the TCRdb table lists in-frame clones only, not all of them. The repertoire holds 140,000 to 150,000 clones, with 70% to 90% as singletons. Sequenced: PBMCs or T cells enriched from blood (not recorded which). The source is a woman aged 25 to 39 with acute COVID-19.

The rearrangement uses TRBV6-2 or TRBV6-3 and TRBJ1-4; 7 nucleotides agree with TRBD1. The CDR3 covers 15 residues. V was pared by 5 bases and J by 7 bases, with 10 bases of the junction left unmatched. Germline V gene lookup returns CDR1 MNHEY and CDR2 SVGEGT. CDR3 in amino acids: CASSRFGTAGEKLFF. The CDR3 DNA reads TGTGCCAGCAGTCGCTTCGGGACAGCCGGTGAAAAACTGTTTTTT.

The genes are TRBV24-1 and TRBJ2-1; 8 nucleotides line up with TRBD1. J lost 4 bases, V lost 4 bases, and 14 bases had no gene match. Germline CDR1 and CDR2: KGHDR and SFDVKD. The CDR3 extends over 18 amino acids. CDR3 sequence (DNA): TGTGCCACCAGTGAGGCAGGGGGCACGACTAGTCTATACAATGAGCAGTTCTTC. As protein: CATSEAGGTTSLYNEQFF.

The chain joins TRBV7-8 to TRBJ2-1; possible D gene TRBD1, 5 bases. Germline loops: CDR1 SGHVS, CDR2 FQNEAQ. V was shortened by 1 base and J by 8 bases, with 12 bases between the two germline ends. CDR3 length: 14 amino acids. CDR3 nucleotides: TGTGCCAGCAGCTTAGATTGGCAGGGCCATGAGCAGTTCTTC. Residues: CASSLDWQGHEQFF. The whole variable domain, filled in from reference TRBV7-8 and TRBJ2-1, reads GAGVSQSPRYKVAKRGQDVALRCDPISGHVSLFWYQQALGQGPEFLTYFQNEAQLDKSGLPSDRFFAERPEGSVSTLKIQRTQQEDSAVYLCASSLDWQGHEQFFGPGTRLTVL.

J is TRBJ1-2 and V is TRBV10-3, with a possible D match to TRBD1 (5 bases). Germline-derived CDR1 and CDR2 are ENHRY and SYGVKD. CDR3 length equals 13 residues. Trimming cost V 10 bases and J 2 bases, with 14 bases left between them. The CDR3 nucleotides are TGTGCCACCAAAGACAGTTCGAACTATGGCTACACCTTC. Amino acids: CATKDSSNYGYTF.

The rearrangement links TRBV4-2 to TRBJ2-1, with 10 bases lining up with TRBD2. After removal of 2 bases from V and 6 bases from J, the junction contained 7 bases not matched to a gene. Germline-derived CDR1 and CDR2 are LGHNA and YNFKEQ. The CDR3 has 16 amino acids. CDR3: CASSQQPSGSVNEQFF. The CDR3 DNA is TGTGCCAGCAGCCAACAGCCTAGCGGGAGTGTCAATGAGCAGTTCTTC.

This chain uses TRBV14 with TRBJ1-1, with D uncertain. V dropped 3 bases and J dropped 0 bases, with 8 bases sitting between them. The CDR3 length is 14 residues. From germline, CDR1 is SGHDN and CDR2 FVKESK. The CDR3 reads CASSQRLLNTEAFF. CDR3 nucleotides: TGTGCCAGCAGCCAGAGATTATTGAACACTGAAGCTTTCTTT.

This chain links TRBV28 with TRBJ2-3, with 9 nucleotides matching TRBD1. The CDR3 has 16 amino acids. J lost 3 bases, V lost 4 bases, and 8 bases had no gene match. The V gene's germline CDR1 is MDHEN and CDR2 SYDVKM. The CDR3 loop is CASSSTGGVITDTQYF. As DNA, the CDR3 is TGTGCCAGCAGTTCTACAGGGGGCGTTATTACAGATACGCAGTATTTT.

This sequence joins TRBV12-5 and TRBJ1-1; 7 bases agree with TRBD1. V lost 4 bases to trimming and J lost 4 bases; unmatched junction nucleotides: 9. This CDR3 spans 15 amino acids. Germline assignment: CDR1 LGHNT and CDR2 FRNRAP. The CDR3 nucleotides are TGTGCTAGTGGTTCAACAGGGGATGTTATCACTGAAGCTTTCTTT. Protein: CASGSTGDVITEAFF. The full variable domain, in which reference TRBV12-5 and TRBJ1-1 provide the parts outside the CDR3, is DARVTQTPRHKVTEMGQEVTMRCQPILGHNTVFWYRQTMMQGLELLAYFRNRAPLDDSGMPKDRFSAEMPDATLATLKIQPSEPRDSAVYFCASGSTGDVITEAFFGQGTRLTVV.

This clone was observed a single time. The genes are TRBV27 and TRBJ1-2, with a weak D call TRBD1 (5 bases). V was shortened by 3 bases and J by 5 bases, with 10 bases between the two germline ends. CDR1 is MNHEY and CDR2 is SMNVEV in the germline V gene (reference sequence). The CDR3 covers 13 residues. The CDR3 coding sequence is TGTGCCAGCAGTTTTGGGGGAGGGTATGGCTACACCTTC. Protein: CASSFGGGYGYTF.

CDR3 in amino acids: CASSESGSQETQYF. The CDR3 region has the DNA TGTGCCAGCAGCGAGTCGGGATCCCAAGAGACCCAGTACTTC. V usage is TRBV9 and J usage is TRBJ2-5; maybe TRBD2 (5 bases). The CDR3 covers 14 residues. Trimming removed 3 bases from V and 1 base from J, with 10 bases in between. Germline-derived CDR1 and CDR2 are SGDLS and YYNGEE.

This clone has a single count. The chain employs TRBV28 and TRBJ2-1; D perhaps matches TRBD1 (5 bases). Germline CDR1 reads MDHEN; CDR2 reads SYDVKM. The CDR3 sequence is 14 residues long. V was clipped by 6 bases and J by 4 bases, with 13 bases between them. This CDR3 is CASSAGFLYNEQFF. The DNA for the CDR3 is TGTGCCAGCAGCGCAGGGTTTTTGTACAATGAGCAGTTCTTC.

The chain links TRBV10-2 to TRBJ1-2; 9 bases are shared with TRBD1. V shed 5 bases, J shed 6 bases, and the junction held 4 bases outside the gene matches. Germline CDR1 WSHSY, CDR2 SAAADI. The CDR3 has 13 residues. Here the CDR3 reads CASSRGQGNGYTF. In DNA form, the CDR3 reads TGCGCCAGCAGTCGGGGACAGGGTAATGGCTACACCTTC.

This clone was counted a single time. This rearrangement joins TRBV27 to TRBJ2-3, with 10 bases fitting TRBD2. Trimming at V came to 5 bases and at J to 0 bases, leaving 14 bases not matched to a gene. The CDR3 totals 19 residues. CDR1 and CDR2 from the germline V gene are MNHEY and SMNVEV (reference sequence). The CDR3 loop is CASSPGRKGLAKSTDTQYF. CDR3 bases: TGTGCCAGCAGTCCAGGGCGGAAGGGACTAGCGAAAAGCACAGATACGCAGTATTTT.

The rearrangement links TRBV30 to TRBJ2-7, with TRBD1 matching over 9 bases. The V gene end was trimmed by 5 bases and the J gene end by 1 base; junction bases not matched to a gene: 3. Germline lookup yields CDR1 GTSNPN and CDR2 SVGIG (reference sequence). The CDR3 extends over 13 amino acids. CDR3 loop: CAWGTGYSYEQYF. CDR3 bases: TGTGCCTGGGGGACAGGGTATTCCTACGAGCAGTACTTC.

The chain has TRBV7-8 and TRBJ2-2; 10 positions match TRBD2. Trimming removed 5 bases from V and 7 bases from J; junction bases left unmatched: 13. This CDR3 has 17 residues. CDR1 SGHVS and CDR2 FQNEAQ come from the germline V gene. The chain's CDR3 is CASSLLAGRPSGGELFF. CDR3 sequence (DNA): TGTGCCAGCAGCCTACTAGCGGGGAGGCCGTCGGGCGGGGAGCTGTTTTTT. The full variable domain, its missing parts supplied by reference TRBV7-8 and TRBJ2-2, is GAGVSQSPRYKVAKRGQDVALRCDPISGHVSLFWYQQALGQGPEFLTYFQNEAQLDKSGLPSDRFFAERPEGSVSTLKIQRTQQEDSAVYLCASSLLAGRPSGGELFFGEGSRLTVL.

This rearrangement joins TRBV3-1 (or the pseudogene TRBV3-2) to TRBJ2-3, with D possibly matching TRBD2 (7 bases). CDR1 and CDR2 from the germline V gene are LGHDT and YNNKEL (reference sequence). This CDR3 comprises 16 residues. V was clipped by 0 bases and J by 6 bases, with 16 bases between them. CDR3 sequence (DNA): TGTGCCAGCAGCCAAGACCACCCGGGGGGCGGGGATACGCAGTATTTT. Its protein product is CASSQDHPGGGDTQYF.